This T cell receptor (beta chain) was identified during a study of human T cells and chemical hapten exposure. Across the study: Diphenylcyclopropenone was applied weekly to patients' scalps across the roughly 24-week study.

The sample's time point: patch test 1, 2 weeks after DPC sensitization. The treatment is: therapeutic diphenylcyclopropenone sensitization with weekly scalp DPC. Study findings and constraints: Given that the donors had alopecia, their immune response may differ from that seen in healthy people.

As concerns this clonotype: Its antigen remains unknown.

TCRdb recomputed calls from the RACE reads with MiXCR, one row per CDR3 protein. The data show around 110,000 distinct CDR3 sequences, with around an eighth seen just once and approximately 1.5% held by the top ten. CDR3 length: 13 amino acids. The junction had 9 bases not matched to a gene; V was cut back by 3 bases and J by 8 bases. Germline V lookup: CDR1 DFQATT, CDR2 SNEGSKA (reference sequence). The TCR sequence derives from a woman aged 45-59 years with alopecia areata. Some clones in this sample may be carry-over from other donors' samples. The sequencing here drew on whole blood, taken in connection with sensitization to the hapten diphenylcyclopropenone (DPC). V gene TRBV20-1 combines with J gene TRBJ1-2; 7 bases agree with TRBD1. The CDR3 spells CSASTKGALGYTF. Here the CDR3 DNA reads TGCAGTGCTAGTACCAAGGGGGCGCTGGGCTACACCTTC.